A single sample gave rise to the 28 T cell receptor beta chains below, sequenced in a study of cytomegalovirus exposure and HLA in healthy donors. Both 60 Vbeta primers and 13 Jbeta primers went into the PCR. Some clones are missing from TCRdb's copy, which holds only in-frame ones; the method was immunoSEQ multiplex PCR. This table holds 150,000 to 200,000 clones, around three quarters found once. Sequenced material: PBMCs. The receptors originated from a woman in her thirties in good health and CMV-seropositive.

The rearrangement uses TRBV5-1 and TRBJ2-3, with 13 bases lining up with TRBD2. Per germline, CDR1 SGHRS and CDR2 YFSETQ. The CDR3 contains 16 residues. Trimming took 4 bases from V and 1 from J; bases not matched to a gene: 3. The CDR3 DNA reads TGCGCCAGCAGCCCGGGGACTAGCGGGGGCACAGATACGCAGTATTTT. It yields the protein CASSPGTSGGTDTQYF.

The chain carries TRBV6-5 and TRBJ2-1; D is perhaps TRBD2 (6 bases). The CDR3 length is 16 residues. Trimming left V 0 bases short and J 4 bases short, with 13 bases between. In germline, CDR1 is MNHEY, CDR2 SVGAGI. CDR3 coding DNA: TGTGCCAGCAGTTACTCGACGGGGGAAACTTACAATGAGCAGTTCTTC. Translating it yields CASSYSTGETYNEQFF.

The chain links TRBV2 to TRBJ2-7; no reliable D call. This CDR3 contains 11 residues. Germline CDR1 reads SNHLY; CDR2 reads FYNNEI. The ends were cut back, 4 bases at V and 3 bases at J, with 4 bases in the middle. The CDR3 nucleotides are TGTGCCAGCAGTGTTCTCTACGAGCAGTACTTC. It yields the protein CASSVLYEQYF. Full variable domain (missing parts from reference TRBV2 and TRBJ2-7): EPEVTQTPSHQVTQMGQEVILRCVPISNHLYFYWYRQILGQKVEFLVSFYNNEISEKSEIFDDQFSVERPDGSNFTLKIRSTKLEDSAMYFCASSVLYEQYFGPGTRLTVT.

This sequence joins TRBV9 and TRBJ1-2, with TRBD1 identical over 9 bases. There are 15 residues in the CDR3. The junction had 7 bases not matched to a gene; V was cut back by 3 bases and J by 4 bases. CDR1 SGDLS and CDR2 YYNGEE come from the germline V gene. The CDR3 DNA follows: TGTGCCAGCAGCGCCTCAGTGACAGGGGGCTATGGCTACACCTTC. Translated, it gives CASSASVTGGYGYTF.

J is TRBJ1-2 and V is TRBV6-5; D gene uncertain. The germline V gene has CDR1 MNHEY and CDR2 SVGAGI. The length of the CDR3 is 16 residues. V was cut by 2 bases and J by 4 bases, with 17 bases left in between. The CDR3 sequence is CASSYTLAQSGYGYTF. The CDR3 DNA reads TGTGCCAGCAGTTACACGTTGGCACAGTCCGGCTATGGCTACACCTTC.

The chain uses TRBV19 and TRBJ1-1; D call uncertain. Trimming removed 5 bases at V and 6 bases at J, with 16 bases between. The CDR3 is 14 amino acids. CDR1 and CDR2 (germline): LNHDA, SQIVND (reference sequence). This chain's CDR3 is CASSPELPVPEAFF. CDR3 coding DNA: TGTGCCAGTAGTCCCGAGCTTCCGGTCCCTGAAGCTTTCTTT.

This chain connects TRBV6-1 to TRBJ2-6, with D perhaps TRBD2 (6 bases). The germline V gene has CDR1 MNHNS and CDR2 SASEGT. Deletions cut 7 bases from V and 1 base from J, with 11 bases between. This CDR3 comprises 15 residues. The CDR3 nucleotides read TGTGCCAGCACGGGAGTGGGGTCTGGGGCCAACGTCCTGACTTTC. This encodes CASTGVGSGANVLTF.

This clone has a handful of counts. This chain uses TRBV2 with TRBJ1-6; D is ambiguous. The CDR3 length is 14 residues. Germline V gives CDR1 SNHLY, CDR2 FYNNEI. V dropped 1 base and J dropped 7 bases, with 8 bases sitting between them. CDR3 amino acids: CASSEVTENSPLHF. DNA of the CDR3: TGTGCCAGCAGTGAAGTTACCGAGAATTCACCCCTCCACTTT.

The chain links TRBV12-5 to TRBJ2-5; unclear D gene. CDR3 size: 13 residues. Between the trimmed V and J ends, which lost 7 bases and 5 bases, there was a span of 14 bases. Germline V lookup: CDR1 LGHNT, CDR2 FRNRAP. The CDR3 protein is CASAPSGRETQYF. CDR3 nucleotide sequence: TGTGCTAGTGCCCCGTCCGGTCGGGAGACCCAGTACTTC.

V usage is TRBV10-2 and J usage is TRBJ2-4, with 9 bases identical to TRBD2. This CDR3 is built from 17 residues. Trimming at V came to 4 bases and at J to 1 base, leaving 8 bases not matched to a gene. Germline CDR1 reads WSHSY; CDR2 reads SAAADI. This CDR3 is CASSGREGEGAKNIQYF. The CDR3 DNA sequence: TGCGCCAGCAGTGGGCGGGAGGGTGAGGGGGCCAAAAACATTCAGTACTTC.

The V gene is TRBV6-5, the J gene TRBJ2-1, with 10 nucleotides matching TRBD1. The CDR3 contains 15 residues. In germline, CDR1 is MNHEY, CDR2 SVGAGI. The junction had 5 bases not matched to a gene; V was cut back by 5 bases and J by 4 bases. CDR3 protein: CASSRTGGGYNEQFF. The CDR3, as DNA: TGTGCCAGCAGTAGGACAGGGGGAGGGTACAATGAGCAGTTCTTC.

The chain carries TRBV6-1 and TRBJ1-1; D is perhaps TRBD1 (5 bases). Germline-derived CDR1 and CDR2 are MNHNS and SASEGT. The CDR3 length is 13 residues. V was shortened by 8 bases and J by 0 bases, with 10 bases between the two germline ends. CDR3 region: CASGAVVNTEAFF. The CDR3 DNA is TGTGCCAGCGGGGCAGTGGTGAACACTGAAGCTTTCTTT.

The CDR3 DNA is TGTGCCACCAGCAGGGACAGGGGAACTGGAAACACCATATATTTT. Translated, it gives CATSRDRGTGNTIYF. The V and J genes are TRBV15 and TRBJ1-3; 9 positions agree with TRBD1. The trim removed 3 bases at V and 2 bases at J, leaving 2 bases unmatched. Per germline, CDR1 LNHNV and CDR2 YYDKDF (reference sequence). CDR3 size: 15 residues.

The chain uses TRBV7-2 and TRBJ2-7, with 11 positions matching TRBD2. Germline V gene data show CDR1 as SGHTA and CDR2 as FQGNSA. With V trimmed by 2 bases and J by 0 bases, 3 bases remained unmatched. This CDR3 has 16 amino acids. The CDR3 DNA follows: TGTGCCAGCAGCTTACGCGGGACTAGCGGCTCCTACGAGCAGTACTTC. This sequence encodes CASSLRGTSGSYEQYF.

This clone turned up a few times. The J gene is TRBJ1-1, the V gene TRBV6-4; maybe TRBD1 (5 bases). Trimming stripped 4 bases from V and 2 bases from J, with 8 bases between. The CDR3 runs 13 residues. CDR1 and CDR2 (germline): MRHNA, SNTAGT. The CDR3 nucleotides read TGTGCCAGCAGTGTGGACAAAAACACTGAAGCTTTCTTT. Translated, it gives CASSVDKNTEAFF.

This clone was counted only a few times. This sequence joins TRBV4-3 and TRBJ1-4, with 9 bases aligning to TRBD1. V lost 2 bases, J lost 6 bases, and 7 bases stayed unmatched. The CDR3 covers 16 residues. CDR1 is LGHNA and CDR2 is YSLEER in the germline V gene. The CDR3 spells CASSQPDRGTDEKLFF. For the CDR3, the DNA is TGCGCCAGCAGCCAACCGGACAGGGGTACCGATGAAAAACTGTTTTTT.

The rearrangement links TRBV10-2 to TRBJ1-2; TRBD1 agrees at 7 bases. The CDR3 is 13 residues long. Per germline, CDR1 WSHSY and CDR2 SAAADI. Trimming at V came to 8 bases and at J to 5 bases, leaving 8 bases not matched to a gene. CDR3 protein: CASGTGTAYGYTF. The CDR3 DNA sequence: TGCGCCAGCGGGACCGGGACAGCTTATGGCTACACCTTC.

The chain has TRBV5-8 and TRBJ1-1; TRBD1 matches 7 bases. CDR1 SGHTS and CDR2 YDEGEE come from the germline V gene. The CDR3 covers 16 residues. V trimming: 2 bases; J trimming: 3 bases; junction bases outside the gene matches: 10. Written as DNA, the CDR3 is TGTGCCAGCAGCTTAGACACAGGGGATAGTGACACTGAAGCTTTCTTT. This translates into CASSLDTGDSDTEAFF.

The rearrangement uses TRBV6-6 and TRBJ1-2; maybe TRBD1 (6 bases). V lost 0 bases, J lost 3 bases, and 8 bases lay in between. Per germline, CDR1 MNHNY and CDR2 SVGAGI (reference sequence). The CDR3 covers 14 residues. CDR3 sequence: CASSYSPGDYGYTF. The CDR3 nucleotides read TGTGCCAGCAGTTACTCGCCAGGGGACTATGGCTACACCTTC.

This chain uses TRBV7-9 with TRBJ1-1; tentatively, D is TRBD1 (6 bases). Trimming shortened V by 1 base and J by 6 bases, and 6 bases separated the two germline ends. This CDR3 spans 12 amino acids. Germline values: CDR1 SEHNR, CDR2 FQNEAQ (reference sequence). The CDR3 DNA reads TGTGCCAGCAGCTTAGACAGGGCTGAAGCTTTCTTT. Its protein is CASSLDRAEAFF.

The chain couples TRBV20-1 to TRBJ2-5; D ambiguous. Germline assignment: CDR1 DFQATT and CDR2 SNEGSKA (reference sequence). Trimming pared 1 base from V and 7 bases from J, leaving 7 bases between. This CDR3 has 11 amino acids. Written as DNA, the CDR3 is TGCAGTGCTAGAGTTCGCGGGACCCAGTACTTC. Translation gives CSARVRGTQYF.

This sequence joins TRBV27 and TRBJ1-1; the D is unclear. CDR1 is MNHEY, CDR2 SMNVEV, per germline (reference sequence). The CDR3 spans 16 residues. The V end lost 6 bases, the J end lost 3 bases, and 20 bases lay between the germline ends. The CDR3 sequence is CASRRPAGGLDTEAFF. As DNA, the CDR3 is TGTGCCAGCAGACGACCAGCGGGAGGGTTGGACACTGAAGCTTTCTTT.

This chain connects TRBV11-2 to TRBJ1-6; a weak D match, TRBD1 (5 bases). The germline gives CDR1 SGHAT, CDR2 FQNNGV. The CDR3 is 13 residues long. Deletions cut 1 base from V and 10 bases from J, with 8 bases between. CDR3 protein: CASSLGGESPLHF. As DNA, the CDR3 is TGTGCCAGCAGCTTAGGGGGCGAATCACCCCTCCACTTT.

J is TRBJ1-2 and V is TRBV18, with 8 bases identical to TRBD1. This CDR3 is built from 17 residues. Unmatched junction bases numbered 8, after V lost 2 bases and J lost 0 bases. From germline, CDR1 is KGHSH and CDR2 LQKENI. The CDR3: CASSPSGQAQANYGYTF. The CDR3 coding sequence is TGTGCCAGCTCACCATCGGGACAGGCCCAAGCTAACTATGGCTACACCTTC.

The rearrangement uses TRBV7-2 and TRBJ2-7; 8 nucleotides line up with TRBD2. The ends lost 5 bases at V and 3 bases at J; junction bases unmatched: 6. This CDR3 has 14 amino acids. Germline CDR1 SGHTA, CDR2 FQGNSA. CDR3 protein: CASSPQREIYEQYF. As DNA, the CDR3 is TGTGCCAGCAGCCCCCAGCGGGAGATCTACGAGCAGTACTTC.

The rearrangement uses TRBV28 and TRBJ1-2; TRBD1 is a possible D gene (6 bases). Between the trimmed V and J ends, which lost 6 bases and 8 bases, there was a span of 19 bases. The CDR3 has 14 amino acids. CDR1 is MDHEN, CDR2 SYDVKM, per germline. The CDR3 loop is CASSPRGSYGGYTF. CDR3 in DNA: TGTGCCAGCAGCCCCAGGGGTTCGTACGGAGGCTACACCTTC.

The chain combines TRBV5-6 with TRBJ1-2, with D possibly matching TRBD1 (6 bases). Trimming took 0 bases from V and 3 from J, leaving 6 bases between them. The CDR3 has 13 amino acids. From germline, CDR1 is SGHDT and CDR2 YYEEEE. The CDR3 nucleotides are TGTGCCAGCAGCTTGGACAGGGACTATGGCTACACCTTC. It specifies CASSLDRDYGYTF.

The J gene is TRBJ2-6, the V gene TRBV5-1, with 8 bases that match TRBD1. Germline-derived CDR1 and CDR2 are SGHRS and YFSETQ. The CDR3 is made up of 18 amino acids. V dropped 4 bases and J dropped 0; count of bases not matched to a gene: 9. CDR3: CASSKRGQDFSGANVLTF. Here the CDR3 DNA reads TGCGCCAGCAGCAAGAGGGGACAGGACTTCTCTGGGGCCAACGTCCTGACTTTC.